This record covers a single T cell receptor beta chain. In the authors' methods: Amplification with reference gene primers provided the estimates of nucleated cell counts. Assay: immunoSEQ multiplex PCR; the TCRdb copy retains only in-frame clones and omits some. V, J and clone size reflect that table, while D and trimming were determined from the DNA. The sample lists 350,000 to 450,000 clones, around 87% occurring once. The data stem from a study of blood T cell repertoires in COVID-19. Turning to the study itself: Material from acute and convalescent COVID-19 was sourced from the United States, Italy and Spain. From T cells, B-cell-depleted T cells, or PBMCs came the material, which was cDNA or gDNA.

Germline CDR1 reads MGHRA; CDR2 reads YSYEKL. V was clipped by 4 bases and J by 4 bases, with 16 bases between them. The CDR3 is made up of 15 amino acids. The sample consisted of peripheral blood. The TCR comes from a human donor in a cohort sampled during active COVID-19. The chain recombines TRBV4-1 with TRBJ1-2; tentative D call: TRBD1 (6 bases). The CDR3 spells CASSPQNQGFYGYTF. CDR3 bases: TGCGCCAGCAGCCCACAAAACCAGGGGTTCTATGGCTACACCTTC.